This T cell receptor (beta chain) was sequenced in a study of chronic HIV infection and antiretroviral therapy. This clonotype was picked up many times. TCRdb re-analysed the 5' RACE reads in MiXCR, keeping a single row per CDR3 protein. This table has just over 30,000 distinct CDR3 sequences, about 8.6% appearing once. V shed 7 bases and J shed 0 bases, with 15 bases lying between them. Germline CDR1 SQVTM, CDR2 ANQGSEA. CDR3 length: 14 amino acids. The TCR originated in an adult who had HIV and had not received antiretroviral therapy, or was an uninfected healthy control (not recorded which). Sequencing was carried out using peripheral blood. The chain uses TRBV29-1 and TRBJ1-1; D might be TRBD1 (5 bases). The CDR3 coding sequence is TGCAGCGCCGAATTTACAGGCATGAACACTGAAGCTTTCTTT. Amino acid sequence: CSAEFTGMNTEAFF. Full variable domain (rest looked up from reference TRBV29-1 and TRBJ1-1): SAVISQKPSRDICQRGTSLTIQCQVDSQVTMMFWYRQQPGQSLTLIATANQGSEATYESGFVIDKFPISRPNLTFSTLTVSNMSPEDSSIYLCSAEFTGMNTEAFFGQGTRLTVV.